A single TCR beta chain is shown here with its context. This sample includes further DNA sequences coding for the same CDR3. This specimen comes from a study of shared clonotypes between healthy human individuals. Libraries were prepared by immunoSEQ multiplex PCR; TCRdb keeps only in-frame clonotypes and omits some of them. This table has roughly 1.5 million clones, 95% to 99% appearing once. CDR1 and CDR2 (germline): SGHRS, YFSETQ. This CDR3 has 15 residues. Trimming removed 1 base from V and 0 bases from J; junction bases left unmatched: 2. The sequencing sample was made of naive CD4+ T cells sorted from blood. Indicated subset: CD45RA+ positively selected. The chain is built from TRBV5-1 and TRBJ2-7; TRBD2 agrees at 9 bases. The TCR sequence derives from a young man in good health. CDR3 sequence (DNA): TGCGCCAGCAGCTTGCTAGCGGGGAGCTCCTACGAGCAGTACTTC. This sequence encodes CASSLLAGSSYEQYF. Full variable domain (outside the CDR3, taken from reference TRBV5-1 and TRBJ2-7): KAGVTQTPRYLIKTRGQQVTLSCSPISGHRSVSWYQQTPGQGLQFLFEYFSETQRNKGNFPGRFSGRQFSNSRSEMNVSTLELGDSALYLCASSLLAGSSYEQYFGPGTRLTVT.